The 27 T cell receptor beta chains below were found in one sample sequenced in a study of metastatic and nonmetastatic thyroid tumors (dated by TCRdb to the early 2020s). Before undergoing thyroid surgery, none of the patients had been given any kind of treatment. Libraries were constructed by PCR. Sequencing relied on an Illumina HiSeq 4000. Starting from the raw public reads, TCRdb applied fastp trimming at Q25, assembled clones with MiXCR and retained in-frame beta chains. Here the sample has about 33,000 clones; about 17% occur a single time. In total, the top ten clones hold about 5% of the sample. The sample taken for sequencing was blood. The source of these receptors is a female donor with papillary thyroid cancer or a benign thyroid nodule (not recorded which). Some clones in this sample may be carry-over from other donors' samples.

This clone has at least ten counts. V usage is TRBV7-2 and J usage is TRBJ2-1; D gene uncertain. Germline V CDR1 and CDR2: SGHTA, FQGNSA. The CDR3 totals 12 residues. The V end was cut by 1 base, the J end by 9 bases, with 7 bases between. CDR3 DNA sequence: TGTGCCAGCAGCTTAGAGCAGTCTGAGCAGTTCTTC. Translated: CASSLEQSEQFF.

This clone came up many times. The chain combines TRBV7-2 with TRBJ2-7, with D perhaps TRBD1 or TRBD2 (5 bases each). CDR3 length equals 15 residues. Between the trimmed V and J ends, which lost 7 bases and 7 bases, there was a span of 23 bases. CDR1 SGHTA and CDR2 FQGNSA come from the germline V gene. In DNA form, the CDR3 reads TGTGCCAGCACCCCCGCCGGGACGTCAATAGGGGAGCAGTACTTC. This sequence encodes CASTPAGTSIGEQYF.

This clone was recorded at least ten times. V and J are TRBV20-1 and TRBJ1-1; TRBD1 aligns across 8 bases. This CDR3 is built from 14 residues. CDR1 and CDR2 (germline): DFQATT, SNEGSKA (reference sequence). The V and J ends lost 3 bases and 3 bases, in that order; junction bases with no gene match: 6. CDR3 loop: CSARNPGGHTEAFF. The CDR3, as DNA: TGCAGTGCTAGGAATCCAGGGGGCCACACTGAAGCTTTCTTT.

This clone has a count of ten or more. The V call is TRBV4-3, the J call TRBJ2-1; D gene unclear. This CDR3 has 14 amino acids. The germline V gene has CDR1 LGHNA and CDR2 YSLEER. V was cut by 2 bases and J by 3 bases, with 8 bases left in between. The CDR3: CASSQLTDYNEQFF. In DNA form, the CDR3 reads TGCGCCAGCAGCCAACTCACTGACTACAATGAGCAGTTCTTC.

In this sample, this clone turned up many times. The CDR3 DNA reads TGTGCCAGCAGCCATGCCCTCGGGCGGGGGTCCTACAATGAGCAGTTCTTC. This translates into CASSHALGRGSYNEQFF. The J gene is TRBJ2-1, the V gene TRBV3-1; 7 bases are shared with TRBD2. Trimming removed 3 bases from V and 1 base from J; junction bases left unmatched: 9. This CDR3 contains 17 residues. Germline V CDR1 and CDR2: LGHDT, YNNKEL (reference sequence).

This clone was observed at least ten times. The genes are TRBV6-4 and TRBJ2-2, with TRBD1 matching 9 bases. The CDR3 totals 17 residues. Germline CDR1 MRHNA, CDR2 SNTAGT. The V segment lost 6 bases and the J segment 4 bases; nucleotides outside the gene matches: 12. CDR3 sequence reads: CASSRSPGQGVTGELFF. CDR3 nucleotide sequence: TGTGCCAGCAGCAGATCTCCGGGACAGGGTGTCACCGGGGAGCTGTTTTTT.

This clone has at least ten counts. The genes are TRBV5-1 and TRBJ2-1, with 8 bases fitting TRBD2. This CDR3 comprises 15 residues. Per the germline V gene, CDR1 is SGHRS and CDR2 is YFSETQ. V lost 8 bases to trimming and J lost 5 bases; unmatched junction nucleotides: 12. CDR3 residues: CASTKLAETNNEQFF. Here the CDR3 DNA reads TGCGCCAGTACAAAACTAGCGGAAACTAACAATGAGCAGTTCTTC.

This clone has ten or more counts. The rearrangement links TRBV11-1 to TRBJ2-7, with D perhaps matching TRBD1 or TRBD2 (6 bases each). Per germline, CDR1 SGHAT and CDR2 FQDESV (reference sequence). The CDR3 totals 18 residues. With 0 bases removed from V and 2 bases from J, the gap between germline ends came to 20 bases. This chain's CDR3 is CASSLAPSGQGRTYEQYF. The CDR3 bases are TGTGCCAGCAGCTTAGCCCCCTCGGGGCAGGGGAGGACCTACGAGCAGTACTTC.

This clone was picked up many times. V is TRBV24-1 and J is TRBJ2-2; no definite D call. Germline CDR1 KGHDR, CDR2 SFDVKD. V was shortened by 8 bases and J by 1 base, with 7 bases between the two germline ends. The CDR3 is 13 residues long. DNA for the CDR3: TGTGCCACCATGAGTGGGAACACCGGGGAGCTGTTTTTT. This codes for CATMSGNTGELFF.

This clone was recorded at least ten times. The rearrangement joins TRBV2 to TRBJ1-5; D gene unclear. The CDR3 consists of 13 residues. The V end was cut by 3 bases, the J end by 3 bases, with 6 bases between. Germline V gives CDR1 SNHLY, CDR2 FYNNEI. The CDR3 protein is CASSDSFNQPQHF. The DNA for the CDR3 is TGTGCCAGCAGTGACAGTTTCAATCAGCCCCAGCATTTT.

This clone was found a few times. The rearrangement uses TRBV12-3 or TRBV12-4 and TRBJ1-4; tentative D call: TRBD1 (5 bases). Trimming left V 6 bases short and J 4 bases short, with 9 bases between. The CDR3 runs 13 residues. CDR3 residues: CASSVRDNEKLFF. The CDR3 nucleotides read TGTGCCAGCAGCGTCAGGGATAATGAAAAACTGTTTTTT.

This clone was recorded many times. The V call is TRBV15, the J call TRBJ1-2; D gene unclear. Deletions cut 1 base from V and 8 bases from J, with 14 bases between. This CDR3 has 14 residues. Germline values: CDR1 LNHNV, CDR2 YYDKDF (reference sequence). The CDR3 DNA follows: TGTGCCACCAGCAGAGGGTGGCAGGCGGAGGGCTACACCTTC. It encodes CATSRGWQAEGYTF.

This clone was counted many times. This chain links TRBV28 with TRBJ1-1; 7 bases line up with TRBD1. The V gene end was trimmed by 2 bases and the J gene end by 3 bases; junction bases not matched to a gene: 9. This CDR3 spans 16 amino acids. Germline V lookup: CDR1 MDHEN, CDR2 SYDVKM. DNA for the CDR3: TGTGCCAGCAGTTTAGGTGGGGCAGGGGGGGACACTGAAGCTTTCTTT. This translates into CASSLGGAGGDTEAFF.

Ten or more counts support this clone. V and J are TRBV11-2 and TRBJ2-1; TRBD2 matches 12 bases. The trim removed 0 bases at V and 12 bases at J, leaving 6 bases unmatched. Germline V gene lookup returns CDR1 SGHAT and CDR2 FQNNGV. The CDR3 spans 15 residues. CDR3 loop: CASSLDLAGGSRQFF. The CDR3 DNA follows: TGTGCCAGCAGCTTAGACCTAGCGGGGGGGTCGAGGCAGTTCTTC.

This clone was seen only a few times. The chain couples TRBV19 to TRBJ2-7; D might be TRBD1 (5 bases). The CDR3 is 14 amino acids. Germline CDR1 reads LNHDA; CDR2 reads SQIVND (reference sequence). V dropped 7 bases and J dropped 4 bases, with 17 bases sitting between them. DNA for the CDR3: TGTGCCAGTATTCGAGACAGCCATCAGTACGAGCAGTACTTC. It encodes CASIRDSHQYEQYF.

The CDR3: CSASGWAFEQYF. CDR3 bases: TGCAGTGCTAGCGGTTGGGCTTTCGAGCAGTACTTC. The V gene is TRBV20-1, the J gene TRBJ2-7; D not resolved. The V gene lost 3 bases and the J gene lost 6 bases, with 12 bases spanning the gap. Looked up from germline, CDR1 is DFQATT and CDR2 is SNEGSKA (reference sequence). The CDR3 runs to 12 residues.

The chain links TRBV5-6 to TRBJ1-1, with D unresolved. V shed 2 bases and J shed 2 bases, with 1 base lying between them. The CDR3 has 11 amino acids. The germline V gene has CDR1 SGHDT and CDR2 YYEEEE. This CDR3 reads CASSLNTEAFF. CDR3 nucleotide sequence: TGTGCCAGCAGCTTAAACACTGAAGCTTTCTTT.

By share of the sample, this clone is medium-sized. This chain joins TRBV5-1 and TRBJ1-2; TRBD1 is a possible D gene (6 bases). V lost 4 bases to trimming and J lost 8 bases, with 18 bases between them. The CDR3 runs to 14 residues. CDR1 and CDR2 (germline): SGHRS, YFSETQ. CDR3 bases: TGCGCCAGCAGCGGGGATAGGGGGAGCTCCGGCTACACCTTC. It specifies CASSGDRGSSGYTF. Combining the CDR3 with reference TRBV5-1 and TRBJ1-2 gives the whole variable domain KAGVTQTPRYLIKTRGQQVTLSCSPISGHRSVSWYQQTPGQGLQFLFEYFSETQRNKGNFPGRFSGRQFSNSRSEMNVSTLELGDSALYLCASSGDRGSSGYTFGSGTRLTVV.

The V call is TRBV5-4, the J call TRBJ2-5; 8 bases map to TRBD1. CDR3 length equals 13 residues. Germline trimming cut 4 bases from V and 5 bases from J; bases unmatched to any gene: 4. Per germline, CDR1 SGHNT and CDR2 YYREEE (reference sequence). This CDR3 reads CASSTGGLETQYF. CDR3 in DNA: TGTGCCAGCAGCACAGGGGGGTTGGAGACCCAGTACTTC.

This clone was recorded at least ten times. This chain connects TRBV20-1 to TRBJ2-1, with TRBD1 matching over 9 bases. The V gene's germline CDR1 is DFQATT and CDR2 SNEGSKA (reference sequence). This CDR3 region has 14 residues. J gave up 7 bases and V 5 bases, and 9 bases lay outside the gene matches. DNA for the CDR3: TGCAGTGCTGAACCAGACAGGGGGGGAAATGAGCAGTTCTTC. Amino acid sequence: CSAEPDRGGNEQFF.

This clone came up many times. The V and J genes are TRBV15 and TRBJ2-6; a weak D match, TRBD1 (6 bases). Trimming stripped 0 bases from V and 1 base from J, with 7 bases between. The CDR3 runs to 16 residues. Per the germline V gene, CDR1 is LNHNV and CDR2 is YYDKDF (reference sequence). The CDR3 is CATSRDGQSGANVLTF. In nucleotides, the CDR3 is TGTGCCACCAGCAGAGATGGACAGTCTGGGGCCAACGTCCTGACTTTC.

This clone was seen many times. The rearrangement uses TRBV3-1 and TRBJ1-4, with 7 bases identical to TRBD1. V dropped 6 bases and J dropped 8; count of bases not matched to a gene: 9. The CDR3 runs 14 residues. Germline loops: CDR1 LGHDT, CDR2 YNNKEL (reference sequence). CDR3: CASSRQGGREKLFF. As DNA, the CDR3 is TGTGCCAGCAGTCGACAGGGAGGTAGAGAAAAACTGTTTTTT.

This chain joins TRBV30 and TRBJ2-7, with D tentatively TRBD1 (6 bases). V was clipped by 1 base and J by 4 bases, with 11 bases between them. This CDR3 is 13 amino acids long. Per the germline V gene, CDR1 is GTSNPN and CDR2 is SVGIG (reference sequence). The CDR3 DNA is TGTGCCTGGAGTGCCGGACAGCGATACGAGCAGTACTTC. This encodes CAWSAGQRYEQYF.

V gene TRBV6-1 combines with J gene TRBJ1-6, with 7 bases aligning to TRBD1. Per the germline V gene, CDR1 is MNHNS and CDR2 is SASEGT. CDR3 length: 14 residues. V lost 10 bases and J lost 9; bases outside the gene matches: 12. The CDR3 region has the DNA TGTGCCAACAGACTCAGAACAGGGGCTTCACCCCTCCACTTT. As protein: CANRLRTGASPLHF.

This clone was counted many times. The chain has TRBV20-1 and TRBJ2-2; perhaps TRBD2 as D (5 bases). This CDR3 has 13 residues. V was trimmed by 5 bases and J by 1 base, leaving 8 bases between them. Germline CDR1 and CDR2: DFQATT and SNEGSKA (reference sequence). The CDR3 reads CSAASLNTGELFF. CDR3 bases: TGCAGTGCTGCTAGCCTGAACACCGGGGAGCTGTTTTTT.

The chain employs TRBV4-2 and TRBJ2-7, with D unclear. Trimming left V 2 bases short and J 2 bases short, with 13 bases between. Germline loops: CDR1 LGHNA, CDR2 YNFKEQ. The CDR3 contains 15 residues. The CDR3 sequence: CASSQLLGHTYEQYF. The DNA of the CDR3 is TGTGCCAGCAGCCAACTATTGGGCCACACCTACGAGCAGTACTTC.

This clone was found many times. The V gene is TRBV27, the J gene TRBJ2-3; TRBD2 matches at 11 bases. Per the germline V gene, CDR1 is MNHEY and CDR2 is SMNVEV (reference sequence). The CDR3 extends over 16 amino acids. The junction had 3 bases not matched to a gene; V was cut back by 2 bases and J by 2 bases. CDR3 nucleotide sequence: TGTGCCAGCAGTTTACATAGCGGGGGGGCCACAGATACGCAGTATTTT. It yields the protein CASSLHSGGATDTQYF.